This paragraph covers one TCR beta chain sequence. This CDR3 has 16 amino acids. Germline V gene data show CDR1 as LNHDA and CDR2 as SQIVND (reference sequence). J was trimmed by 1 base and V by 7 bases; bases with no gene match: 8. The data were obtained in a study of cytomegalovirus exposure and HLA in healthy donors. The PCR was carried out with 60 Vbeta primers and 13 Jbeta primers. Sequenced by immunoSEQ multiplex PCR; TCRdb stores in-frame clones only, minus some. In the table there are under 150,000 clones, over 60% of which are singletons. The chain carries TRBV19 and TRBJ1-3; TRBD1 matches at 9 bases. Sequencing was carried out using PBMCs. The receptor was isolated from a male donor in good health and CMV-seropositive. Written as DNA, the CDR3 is TGTGCCAGTACCCGAACAGGGGGCTTTTCTGGAAACACCATATATTTT. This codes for CASTRTGGFSGNTIYF.